The 25 T cell receptor beta chains below all came from one sample that was sequenced in a study of spatial heterogeneity in lung cancer. Time point of the sample: sample taken at primary tumor resection. Sequencing was performed on whole RNA extracted from tumor and nontumor lung tissue, or from frozen PBMC, and the material was left unsorted. Each CDR3 protein is one row after TCRdb ran MiXCR on the 5' RACE reads. The sample holds around 10,000 distinct CDR3 sequences, roughly 4.3% seen once. Sequenced here: normal lung tissue next to the tumor, sampled at surgery. All receptors come from a male donor with early-stage non-small cell lung cancer.

By share, this clonotype ranks as medium-sized. The chain links TRBV3-1 to TRBJ2-7; 7 bases line up with TRBD2. This CDR3 has 19 residues. CDR1 and CDR2 from the germline V gene are LGHDT and YNNKEL (reference sequence). V trimming: 6 bases; J trimming: 0 bases; junction bases outside the gene matches: 20. This CDR3 is CASSLTYPAVREGSYEQYF. For the CDR3, the DNA is TGTGCCAGCAGTCTAACATACCCAGCCGTCAGGGAGGGCTCCTACGAGCAGTACTTC.

This clonotype is medium-sized. CDR3 residues: CSVESSGANVLTF. The CDR3 DNA follows: TGCAGCGTTGAATCCAGTGGGGCCAACGTCCTGACTTTC. The chain employs TRBV29-1 and TRBJ2-6; D not certain. In germline, CDR1 is SQVTM, CDR2 ANQGSEA. The CDR3 is 13 residues long. V was trimmed by 2 bases and J by 3 bases, leaving 5 bases between them.

At least ten counts were recorded for this clonotype. This chain joins TRBV5-5 and TRBJ2-2, with TRBD2 matching over 8 bases. The CDR3 covers 13 residues. Per germline, CDR1 SGHKS and CDR2 YYEKEE (reference sequence). Trimming took 2 bases from V and 7 from J; bases not matched to a gene: 1. CDR3 nucleotides: TGTGCCAGCAGCTTTAGCGGGGTCGGGGAGCTGTTTTTT. It yields the protein CASSFSGVGELFF.

This clonotype is classed as medium-sized. This sequence joins TRBV19 and TRBJ2-5; 8 bases are a match to TRBD1. The V gene end was trimmed by 5 bases and the J gene end by 6 bases; junction bases not matched to a gene: 8. The germline V gene has CDR1 LNHDA and CDR2 SQIVND (reference sequence). The CDR3 extends over 14 amino acids. The CDR3 here is CASSPRDRGKTQYF. The DNA for the CDR3 is TGTGCCAGTAGTCCCCGAGACAGGGGAAAGACCCAGTACTTC.

The sample holds many counts of this clonotype. This chain uses TRBV12-3 or TRBV12-4 with TRBJ1-2, with 12 bases identical to TRBD1. The trim removed 5 bases at V and 8 bases at J, leaving 9 bases unmatched. This CDR3 comprises 15 residues. CDR3 loop: CASSRMRGTGGGYTF. The CDR3 DNA reads as TGTGCCAGCAGTCGCATGCGGGGGACAGGGGGCGGCTACACCTTC.

This clonotype was detected many times. V is TRBV20-1 and J is TRBJ2-3; 7 bases agree with TRBD1. Germline trimming cut 1 base from V and 1 base from J; bases unmatched to any gene: 5. This CDR3 has 15 residues. The germline gives CDR1 DFQATT, CDR2 SNEGSKA (reference sequence). The CDR3 DNA is TGCAGTGCTAGAGTCGGGACAGCAGGCACAGATACGCAGTATTTT. It specifies CSARVGTAGTDTQYF.

Many counts were recorded for this clonotype. The chain links TRBV20-1 to TRBJ1-5; possibly TRBD1 for D (6 bases). The CDR3 is 15 amino acids. The V and J ends lost 5 bases and 3 bases respectively, with 17 bases between them. The V gene's germline CDR1 is DFQATT and CDR2 SNEGSKA (reference sequence). The CDR3 nucleotides are TGCAGTGCTCAACCTCCGGGACACCACAATCAGCCCCAGCATTTT. It translates to CSAQPPGHHNQPQHF.

This clonotype qualifies as medium-sized. The CDR3 is CASSFRGTVYNSPLHF. The CDR3 DNA is TGTGCCAGCAGTTTCCGGGGGACAGTCTATAATTCACCCCTCCACTTT. The V gene is TRBV28, the J gene TRBJ1-6, with 7 bases matching TRBD1. The germline gives CDR1 MDHEN, CDR2 SYDVKM. V was pared by 3 bases and J by 3 bases, with 5 bases of the junction left unmatched. The CDR3 totals 16 residues.

This sequence joins TRBV20-1 and TRBJ2-7; a possible D gene is TRBD2 (6 bases). Germline V gene data show CDR1 as DFQATT and CDR2 as SNEGSKA (reference sequence). This CDR3 is built from 13 residues. CDR3 amino acids: CKVGGSSSYEQYF. The CDR3 DNA sequence: TGCAAGGTTGGGGGGAGCAGCTCCTACGAGCAGTACTTC.

This clonotype was detected ten times or more. This chain joins TRBV7-2 and TRBJ1-1; the D is unclear. Per the germline V gene, CDR1 is SGHTA and CDR2 is FQGNSA. CDR3 length equals 13 residues. The V end lost 5 bases, the J end lost 11 bases, and 18 bases lay between the germline ends. The CDR3 coding sequence is TGTGCCAGCAGCAACGTGGGTGTGGCGGTTGCTTTCTTT. This translates into CASSNVGVAVAFF.

This clonotype is judged medium-sized (0.01 to 0.1%). The chain joins TRBV18 to TRBJ2-3; a possible D gene is TRBD1 (6 bases). In germline, CDR1 is KGHSH, CDR2 LQKENI. V was clipped by 5 bases and J by 2 bases, with 17 bases between them. This CDR3 is built from 16 residues. CDR3 sequence: CASSSQGPGSTDTQYF. The CDR3 DNA reads TGTGCCAGCTCATCTCAGGGGCCCGGTTCCACAGATACGCAGTATTTT.

The rearrangement uses TRBV12-3 or TRBV12-4 and TRBJ1-1; 8 bases are shared with TRBD1. J was trimmed by 6 bases and V by 8 bases; bases with no gene match: 8. The CDR3 contains 13 residues. CDR3 DNA sequence: TGTGCCAGCTTAAGACAGGGGAGGGCTGAAGCTTTCTTT. It encodes CASLRQGRAEAFF.

This clonotype has at least ten counts. The chain is built from TRBV7-9 and TRBJ1-1, with a tentative D call TRBD1 (5 bases). The V gene lost 6 bases and the J gene lost 1 base, with 9 bases spanning the gap. CDR1 is SEHNR, CDR2 FQNEAQ, per germline (reference sequence). The CDR3 has 13 amino acids. The CDR3 coding sequence is TGTGCCAGCAGTGAGGGGACGAACACTGAAGCTTTCTTT. Translated: CASSEGTNTEAFF. The whole variable domain, filled in from reference TRBV7-9 and TRBJ1-1, reads DTGVSQNPRHKITKRGQNVTFRCDPISEHNRLYWYRQTLGQGPEFLTYFQNEAQLEKSRLLSDRFSAERPKGSFSTLEIQRTEQGDSAMYLCASSEGTNTEAFFGQGTRLTVV.

The chain recombines TRBV20-1 with TRBJ2-1, with 11 bases that match TRBD1. The junction had 10 bases not matched to a gene; V was cut back by 2 bases and J by 7 bases. The CDR3 is made up of 16 amino acids. Germline lookup yields CDR1 DFQATT and CDR2 SNEGSKA (reference sequence). The CDR3 coding sequence is TGCAGTGCTAGATCCCTGGGGGACAGGGGGAGGAATGAGCAGTTCTTC. It codes for CSARSLGDRGRNEQFF.

In its sample, this clonotype was seen many times. The V and J genes are TRBV12-3 or TRBV12-4 and TRBJ1-1; weak D call: TRBD1 (5 bases). This CDR3 spans 13 amino acids. The V end lost 5 bases, the J end lost 10 bases, and 17 bases lay between the germline ends. The CDR3, as DNA: TGTGCCAGCAGTCGCCGGGACCCTAAGGGAGCTTTCTTT. Translated, it gives CASSRRDPKGAFF.

This clonotype qualifies as medium-sized. The V gene is TRBV5-7, the J gene TRBJ1-1; D remains unclear. TRBV5-7 is labeled an ORF, and its function is uncertain. Deletions cut 4 bases from V and 0 bases from J, with 19 bases between. This CDR3 spans 17 amino acids. CDR3 amino acids: CASSITLRNHMNTEAFF. In DNA, the CDR3 is TGTGCCAGCAGCATAACCTTACGGAATCATATGAACACTGAAGCTTTCTTT.

In its sample, this clonotype is medium-sized. The V and J genes are TRBV7-2 and TRBJ2-3, with 12 bases matching TRBD2. This CDR3 is 16 amino acids long. Unmatched junction bases numbered 4, after V lost 0 bases and J lost 6 bases. CDR1 is SGHTA, CDR2 FQGNSA, per germline. The CDR3 region is CASSLAPSGGEDTQYF. In nucleotides, the CDR3 is TGTGCCAGCAGCTTAGCTCCTAGCGGGGGGGAGGATACGCAGTATTTT. Based on the CDR3 plus reference TRBV7-2 and TRBJ2-3, the full variable domain is GAGVSQSPSNKVTEKGKDVELRCDPISGHTALYWYRQSLGQGLEFLIYFQGNSAPDKSGLPSDRFSAERTGGSVSTLTIQRTQQEDSAVYLCASSLAPSGGEDTQYFGPGTRLTVL.

This clonotype was recorded many times. The gene calls are TRBV6-2 or TRBV6-3 and TRBJ2-3; 11 nucleotides align to TRBD2. Germline V CDR1 and CDR2: MNHEY, SVGEGT. The trim removed 5 bases at V and 2 bases at J, leaving 15 bases unmatched. This CDR3 spans 19 amino acids. The CDR3 DNA is TGTGCCAGCAGTCTCAACCACCAACTAGCGGGAGAGGTCACAGATACGCAGTATTTT. It is translated as CASSLNHQLAGEVTDTQYF.

This clonotype was counted many times. This rearrangement joins TRBV24-1 to TRBJ2-5, with 9 bases lining up with TRBD2. The CDR3 contains 15 residues. V shed 10 bases and J 1 base; nucleotides not matched to a gene: 9. Germline V gene lookup returns CDR1 KGHDR and CDR2 SFDVKD. Written as DNA, the CDR3 is TGTGCCACGGAGCGGGGGGCTTCACCCCAAGAGACCCAGTACTTC. Translation: CATERGASPQETQYF.

This clonotype was detected many times. The chain uses TRBV27 and TRBJ2-7; D is ambiguous. Trimming removed 5 bases at V and 4 bases at J, with 15 bases between. This CDR3 has 14 residues. The germline V gene has CDR1 MNHEY and CDR2 SMNVEV (reference sequence). The CDR3 nucleotides read TGTGCCAGCAGTCCCCGAACGATTTCATACGAGCAGTACTTC. It yields the protein CASSPRTISYEQYF.

This clonotype qualifies as medium-sized. The gene calls are TRBV27 and TRBJ1-1, with 7 positions matching TRBD1. This CDR3 region has 13 residues. The ends lost 6 bases at V and 4 bases at J; junction bases unmatched: 5. In germline, CDR1 is MNHEY, CDR2 SMNVEV (reference sequence). CDR3 sequence (DNA): TGTGCCAGCAGAACTGACAGGGTCACTGAAGCTTTCTTT. Its translation: CASRTDRVTEAFF.

This clonotype was seen only a few times. The J gene is TRBJ1-5, the V gene TRBV7-2; 9 bases align to TRBD1. This CDR3 spans 15 amino acids. In germline, CDR1 is SGHTA, CDR2 FQGNSA. Germline trimming cut 5 bases from V and 0 bases from J; bases unmatched to any gene: 2. The CDR3 nucleotides read TGTGCCAGCAGCCGGGGACAGGGTAGCAATCAGCCCCAGCATTTT. Translated, it gives CASSRGQGSNQPQHF.

This clonotype was counted many times. The chain uses TRBV5-6 and TRBJ1-5; no definite D call. Germline CDR1 reads SGHDT; CDR2 reads YYEEEE. The V end was cut by 2 bases, the J end by 3 bases, with 12 bases between. CDR3 size: 15 residues. The DNA for the CDR3 is TGTGCCAGCAGCTTCGCGCCGGGCCTCAATCAGCCCCAGCATTTT. Translating it yields CASSFAPGLNQPQHF. The whole variable domain, remainder taken from reference TRBV5-6 and TRBJ1-5, is DAGVTQSPTHLIKTRGQQVTLRCSPKSGHDTVSWYQQALGQGPQFIFQYYEEEERQRGNFPDRFSGHQFPNYSSELNVNALLLGDSALYLCASSFAPGLNQPQHFGDGTRLSIL.

This clonotype was seen many times. This chain links TRBV6-1 with TRBJ2-2; TRBD1 matches at 10 bases. Trimming removed 7 bases from V and 1 base from J; junction bases left unmatched: 12. The CDR3 extends over 18 amino acids. Germline V gene lookup returns CDR1 MNHNS and CDR2 SASEGT. The CDR3 sequence is CASMPRRDRGQNTGELFF. The CDR3 DNA sequence: TGTGCCAGCATGCCCCGTAGGGACAGGGGCCAGAACACCGGGGAGCTGTTTTTT.

By proportion, this clonotype is medium-sized. The chain couples TRBV29-1 to TRBJ2-1, with D possibly TRBD2 on 6 matching bases. The CDR3 has 11 amino acids. Germline V gene lookup returns CDR1 SQVTM and CDR2 ANQGSEA. V lost 3 bases and J 9 bases, leaving 9 bases between the germline ends. CDR3 DNA sequence: TGCAGCGTTGACTCCGGGGGTGAGCAGTTCTTC. Residues: CSVDSGGEQFF.